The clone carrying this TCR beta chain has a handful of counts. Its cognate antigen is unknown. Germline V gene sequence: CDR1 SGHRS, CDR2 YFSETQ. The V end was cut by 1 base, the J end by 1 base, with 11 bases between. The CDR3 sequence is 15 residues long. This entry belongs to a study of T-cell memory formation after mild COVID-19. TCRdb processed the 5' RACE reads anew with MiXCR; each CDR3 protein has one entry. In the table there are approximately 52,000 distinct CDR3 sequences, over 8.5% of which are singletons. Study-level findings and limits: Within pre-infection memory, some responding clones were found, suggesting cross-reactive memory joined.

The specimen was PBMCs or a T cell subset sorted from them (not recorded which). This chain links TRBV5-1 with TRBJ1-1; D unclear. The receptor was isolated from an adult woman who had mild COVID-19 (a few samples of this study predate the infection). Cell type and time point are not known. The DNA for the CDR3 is TGCGCCAGCAGCTTGTCCGCAGGCGGGAACACTGAAGCTTTCTTT. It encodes CASSLSAGGNTEAFF.